This T cell receptor beta chain was retrieved from a study of T cell responses to AZD1222 COVID-19 vaccine. Study-wide results and limits: Baseline antibody screening turned up just a handful of seropositive AZD1222 recipients.

Points on this clone: As yet, its antigen is unknown.

Profiled with immunoSEQ multiplex PCR; TCRdb holds only in-frame clones, not every one. The data show about 200,000 clones, around nine tenths seen once. V dropped 6 bases and J dropped 13 bases, with 19 bases sitting between them. CDR1 and CDR2 (germline): SGHAT, FQNNGV. This CDR3 contains 14 residues. The sample consisted of peripheral blood, taken 28 days after the second dose of the MenACWY control vaccine. The chain recombines TRBV11-2 with TRBJ1-6; D is perhaps TRBD1 (6 bases). The TCR was taken from an adult who received the MenACWY meningococcal vaccine as a control. The CDR3 sequence is CASRLRAGESPLHF. For the CDR3, the DNA is TGTGCCAGCAGATTAAGGGCAGGGGAATCCCCCCTCCACTTT.